This entry is about one T cell receptor beta chain. The repertoire was sequenced with immunoSEQ multiplex PCR; TCRdb's copy has only in-frame clones and lacks some. The sample records about 380,000 clones, more than 75% being singletons. The entry originates in a study of blood T cell repertoires in COVID-19. CDR1 is KGHSH and CDR2 is LQKENI in the germline V gene. The V and J ends lost 3 bases and 5 bases, in that order; junction bases with no gene match: 6. CDR3 length: 15 residues. Sequenced material: peripheral blood. The V gene is TRBV18, the J gene TRBJ1-4; 7 nucleotides agree with TRBD1. The clonotype was recovered from a human donor with acute or convalescent COVID-19. The donor label of this sample is uncertain. CDR3 region: CASSPRQGRNEKLFF. CDR3 nucleotide sequence: TGTGCCAGCTCACCGAGACAGGGCAGGAATGAAAAACTGTTTTTT.